This T cell receptor beta chain emerged from a study of human T cells and chemical hapten exposure. V lost 6 bases and J lost 8; bases outside the gene matches: 9. CDR3 length: 12 amino acids. Germline loops: CDR1 SQVTM, CDR2 ANQGSEA. The library tagged each cDNA molecule with unique molecular identifiers. Each CDR3 protein gets one entry after TCRdb re-called the RACE reads with MiXCR. This repertoire shows under 400,000 distinct CDR3 sequences, approximately 5% found once; its top ten account for about 2.5%. Noted time point: pre-sensitization, week 0. Treatment meaning: therapeutic diphenylcyclopropenone sensitization with weekly scalp DPC. Many counts were recorded for this clonotype.

The receptor was derived from a woman in her fifties or sixties with alopecia areata. Some clones in this sample may be carry-over from other donors' samples. V and J are TRBV29-1 and TRBJ1-2, with 7 bases matching TRBD1. Sequencing was performed on whole blood, taken in connection with sensitization to the hapten diphenylcyclopropenone (DPC). CDR3 in amino acids: CSVGGGAEGYTF. In nucleotides, the CDR3 is TGCAGCGTGGGAGGGGGCGCAGAAGGCTACACCTTC.